This entry lists 9 T cell receptor beta chains sequenced from one sample in a study of T cells in tuberculosis. After thawing and overnight rest, PBMC were stained with GMM-loaded CD1B tetramer, viability dye and anti-CD3 for sorting. C32 glucose monomycolate from Rhodococcus equi was loaded onto the CD1B tetramers. Clones were sequenced by immunoSEQ multiplex PCR, and TCRdb holds only the in-frame ones, with some missing. Of around 60,000 clones listed, 81% are singletons. Sample: CD1b-GMM tetramer-negative cells sorted from PBMCs. The receptors shown here come from an adult woman with latent tuberculosis.

V is TRBV18 and J is TRBJ1-1; no clear D. CDR1 KGHSH and CDR2 LQKENI come from the germline V gene. This CDR3 has 15 residues. V lost 2 bases, J lost 7 bases, and 17 bases lay in between. The CDR3 DNA reads as TGTGCCAGCTCACCAATCTCTATAGATCGGGGTGAAGCTTTCTTT. The encoded protein is CASSPISIDRGEAFF.

The CDR3 loop is CAIRGHYEQYF. For the CDR3, the DNA is TGTGCCATCAGGGGACACTACGAGCAGTACTTC. V usage is TRBV10-3 and J usage is TRBJ2-7; the D gene is possibly TRBD1 (6 bases). Trimming shortened V by 6 bases and J by 3 bases, and 6 bases separated the two germline ends. This CDR3 is built from 11 residues. Germline CDR1 and CDR2: ENHRY and SYGVKD.

This chain uses TRBV7-2 with TRBJ2-5; a weak D match, TRBD2 (5 bases). Germline CDR1 SGHTA, CDR2 FQGNSA. V lost 2 bases to trimming and J lost 4 bases, with 8 bases between them. This CDR3 is 13 amino acids long. CDR3 sequence reads: CASSLLRGETQYF. The CDR3 nucleotides are TGTGCCAGCAGCTTATTACGGGGAGAGACCCAGTACTTC.

The chain combines TRBV6-5 with TRBJ2-7; 8 bases are shared with TRBD2. CDR3 size: 14 residues. With 5 bases clipped from V and 3 bases from J, the junction kept 6 bases outside the gene matches. In germline, CDR1 is MNHEY, CDR2 SVGAGI. The CDR3 nucleotides are TGTGCCAGCAGTAAGCGGGAGTCGGGCTACGAGCAGTACTTC. It is translated as CASSKRESGYEQYF.

The genes are TRBV19 and TRBJ1-1; D not certain. Germline V gives CDR1 LNHDA, CDR2 SQIVND (reference sequence). V lost 3 bases to trimming and J lost 11 bases, with 10 bases between them. This CDR3 region has 11 residues. Written as DNA, the CDR3 is TGTGCCAGTAGTATCATCGGGAGGGCTTTCTTT. Translation gives CASSIIGRAFF. The whole variable domain, filled in from reference TRBV19 and TRBJ1-1, reads DGGITQSPKYLFRKEGQNVTLSCEQNLNHDAMYWYRQDPGQGLRLIYYSQIVNDFQKGDIAEGYSVSREKKESFPLTVTSAQKNPTAFYLCASSIIGRAFFGQGTRLTVV.

A word on this clone: In the same sample, other DNA sequences code for this CDR3. The chain links TRBV14 to TRBJ1-6; D not resolved. The CDR3 extends over 16 amino acids. Deletions cut 2 bases from V and 8 bases from J, with 16 bases between. Germline CDR1 reads SGHDN; CDR2 reads FVKESK. This CDR3 reads CASSQNYGKKDSPLHF. The CDR3 coding sequence is TGTGCCAGCAGCCAAAACTACGGGAAAAAGGATTCACCCCTCCACTTT.

This chain links TRBV28 with TRBJ1-2, with 10 bases identical to TRBD1. The germline CDR1 and CDR2 sequences are MDHEN and SYDVKM. The CDR3 covers 15 residues. The J segment lost 8 bases and the V segment lost 5 bases, leaving 11 bases of the junction unmatched. This CDR3 is CASSRTGTGDGGYTF. The CDR3 DNA is TGTGCCAGCAGTAGAACAGGGACAGGGGATGGCGGCTACACCTTC.

The chain joins TRBV9 to TRBJ2-7; 9 bases fit TRBD1. V trimming: 5 bases; J trimming: 3 bases; junction bases outside the gene matches: 6. This CDR3 contains 14 residues. CDR1 SGDLS and CDR2 YYNGEE come from the germline V gene. DNA for the CDR3: TGTGCCAGCAGTCCCGGGACAGGGAACTACGAGCAGTACTTC. Translated: CASSPGTGNYEQYF.

The V and J genes are TRBV7-6 and TRBJ2-3; 8 bases fit TRBD1. This CDR3 has 18 amino acids. V was clipped by 2 bases and J by 4 bases; unmatched bases: 14. Germline CDR1 reads SGHVS; CDR2 reads FNYEAQ. The CDR3 DNA is TGTGCCAGCAGCTTAATGAGGGTCGGGACAGGTACCCCAGATACGCAGTATTTT. Protein product: CASSLMRVGTGTPDTQYF.